This record concerns one TCR beta chain sequence. A much larger clonotype is one base distant, so this may be a read error. The sample is drawn from a study of patients and donors after allogeneic stem cell transplantation. TCRdb independently ran MiXCR on the RT-PCR reads; one entry per CDR3 protein. This table holds about a million distinct CDR3 sequences, about a sixth found once. This CDR3 comprises 13 residues. CDR1 MGHRA and CDR2 YSYEKL come from the germline V gene. V and J are TRBV4-1 and TRBJ1-5, with D perhaps matching TRBD1 (5 bases). This TCR came from a human donor who was either an allogeneic HSCT recipient or a stem cell or donor lymphocyte infusion donor (not recorded which). It is not recorded whose cells these are; they may come from a transplant donor. The sample taken for sequencing was blood, either unsorted or a sorted T cell fraction (not recorded which). The CDR3 nucleotides are TGCGCCAGCAGCGGACATAGCAATAAGCCCCAGCATTTT. Protein: CASSGHSNKPQHF.